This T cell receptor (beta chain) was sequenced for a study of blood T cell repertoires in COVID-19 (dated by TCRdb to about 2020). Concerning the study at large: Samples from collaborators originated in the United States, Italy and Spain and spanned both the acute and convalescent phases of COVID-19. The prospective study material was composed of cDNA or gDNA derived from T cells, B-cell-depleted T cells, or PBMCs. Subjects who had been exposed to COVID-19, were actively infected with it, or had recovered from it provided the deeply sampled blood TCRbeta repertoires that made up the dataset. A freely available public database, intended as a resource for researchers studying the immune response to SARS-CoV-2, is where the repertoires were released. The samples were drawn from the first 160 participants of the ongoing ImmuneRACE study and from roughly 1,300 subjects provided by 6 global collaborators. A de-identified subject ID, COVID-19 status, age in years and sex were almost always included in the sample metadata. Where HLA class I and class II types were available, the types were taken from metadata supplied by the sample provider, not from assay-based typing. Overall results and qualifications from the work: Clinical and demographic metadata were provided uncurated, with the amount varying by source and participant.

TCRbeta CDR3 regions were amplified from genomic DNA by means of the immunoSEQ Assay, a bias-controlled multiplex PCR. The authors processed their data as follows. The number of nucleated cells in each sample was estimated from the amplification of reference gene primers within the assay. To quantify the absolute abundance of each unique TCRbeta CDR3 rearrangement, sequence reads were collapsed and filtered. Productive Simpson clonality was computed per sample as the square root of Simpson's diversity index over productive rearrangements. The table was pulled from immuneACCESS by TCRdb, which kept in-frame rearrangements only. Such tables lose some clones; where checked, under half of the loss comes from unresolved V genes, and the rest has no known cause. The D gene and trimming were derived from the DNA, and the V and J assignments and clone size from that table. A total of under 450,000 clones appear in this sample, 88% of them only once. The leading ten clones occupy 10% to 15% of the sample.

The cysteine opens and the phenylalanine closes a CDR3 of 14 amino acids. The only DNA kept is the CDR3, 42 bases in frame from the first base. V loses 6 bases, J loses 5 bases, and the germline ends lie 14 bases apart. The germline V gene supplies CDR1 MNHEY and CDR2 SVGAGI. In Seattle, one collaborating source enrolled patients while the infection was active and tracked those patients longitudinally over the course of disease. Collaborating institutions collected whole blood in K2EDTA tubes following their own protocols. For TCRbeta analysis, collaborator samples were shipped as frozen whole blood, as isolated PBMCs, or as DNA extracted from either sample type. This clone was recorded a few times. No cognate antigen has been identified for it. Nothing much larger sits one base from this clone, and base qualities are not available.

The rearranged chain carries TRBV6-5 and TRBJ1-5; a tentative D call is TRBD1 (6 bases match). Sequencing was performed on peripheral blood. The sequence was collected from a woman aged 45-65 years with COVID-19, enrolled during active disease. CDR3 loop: CASSLQGGDQPQHF. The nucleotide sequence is TGTGCCAGCAGCCTACAGGGAGGGGATCAGCCCCAGCATTTT.